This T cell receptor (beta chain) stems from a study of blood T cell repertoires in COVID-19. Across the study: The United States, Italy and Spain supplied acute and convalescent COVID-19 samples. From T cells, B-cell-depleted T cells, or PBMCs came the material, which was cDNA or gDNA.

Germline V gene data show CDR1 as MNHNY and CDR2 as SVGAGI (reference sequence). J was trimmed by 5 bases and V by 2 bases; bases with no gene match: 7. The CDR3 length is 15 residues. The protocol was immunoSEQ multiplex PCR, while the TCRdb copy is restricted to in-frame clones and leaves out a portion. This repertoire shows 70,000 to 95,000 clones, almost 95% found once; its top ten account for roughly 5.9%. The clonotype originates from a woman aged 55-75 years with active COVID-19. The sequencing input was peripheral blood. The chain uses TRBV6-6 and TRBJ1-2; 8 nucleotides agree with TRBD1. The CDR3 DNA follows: TGTGCCAGCAGTTACCGGCAGGGGGCGATGTATGGCTACACCTTC. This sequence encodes CASSYRQGAMYGYTF.